This TCR beta chain was recovered during a study of blood T cell repertoires in COVID-19. In the study overall: There were acute and convalescent COVID-19 samples, and they came from the United States, Italy and Spain. T cells, B-cell-depleted T cells, or PBMCs provided the cDNA or gDNA that served as material.

Sequencing used immunoSEQ multiplex PCR; TCRdb keeps in-frame clones, though not all of them. The sample has a few hundred thousand clones; 89% are singletons. Germline V gene data show CDR1 as SGHTA and CDR2 as FQGNSA. The CDR3 sequence is 17 residues long. Trimming cost V 5 bases and J 1 base; bases outside gene matches: 12. Material for sequencing was peripheral blood. The V and J genes are TRBV7-2 and TRBJ1-1; TRBD1 matches at 8 bases. The sequence derives from a woman in her 30s with COVID-19, enrolled during active disease. The CDR3 DNA is TGTGCCAGCAGCCCGAGACGGACAGGGTGGTCGAACACTGAAGCTTTCTTT. This codes for CASSPRRTGWSNTEAFF.